This T cell receptor (beta chain) is drawn from a study of identical twins (dated by TCRdb to the mid-2010s). In the study overall: To test whether fetal clonotypes persist, this study deep-sequenced TCR alpha and beta repertoires from monozygotic twins, from unrelated adults of various ages, and from cord blood. To rule out contamination, the twin experiments were replicated at different times with different library preparation protocols.

This clonotype was recorded a few times. Its target antigen remains unknown. No base qualities exist here, and no much larger clone lies one base off it. The library was prepared using 5' RACE. Instrument used: Illumina HiSeq 2000. A universal primer binding site was introduced by template switching, and a unique molecular identifier was present in the final cDNA, enabling accurate counting of TCR cDNA molecules. Specific primers in the conserved constant-segment region were used to synthesize first-strand cDNA for the TCR alpha and beta chains. To control for contamination, every cDNA library was double barcoded, receiving both a SMART-Mk sample barcode and Illumina barcodes. TruSeq adapter sequences and Illumina sample barcodes were added in two successive PCR steps. Sequencing of the TCR alpha and beta cDNA libraries was done on the Illumina HiSeq platform using custom primers. For the original study's pipeline: Unique molecular identifiers were extracted from raw reads with MiGEC, and CDR3 positions were determined with MiXCR. For each individual, recombination models were inferred using an EM algorithm with the repgenHMM and IGoR tools. Shared clonotypes were analyzed with the tcR package in R, and sharing was normalized by the product of cloneset sizes. To study raw recombination without the effects of thymic and clonal selection, out-of-frame nonproductive sequences were analyzed. TCRdb reprocessed the public reads (quality trimming at Q25 with fastp, clone calling with MiXCR) and kept in-frame beta chains. A single entry per CDR3 protein holds the most common genes and DNA from its merged rows. These V and J calls rely on TCRdb rather than the paper's analysis. Present in this sample are approximately 300,000 distinct CDR3 sequences, roughly 9% of which were seen just once. The ten top clones hold around 7.1% of the sample.

For CDR1 and CDR2, the germline V gene (reference sequence) lists DFQATT and SNEGSKA. The cysteine opens and the phenylalanine closes a CDR3 of 14 amino acids. The kept DNA is CDR3 alone, 42 bases in frame from the first base. V is cut by 0 bases and J by 0 bases, and the space between the germline ends is 6 bases. All donors were healthy Caucasians. Three pairs of female monozygotic twins, all aged roughly 18 to 29 years, made up the twin cohort. Positive isolation kits from Invitrogen were used to isolate the CD4+ and CD8+ T cell populations. Broad study findings and their caveats: Invariant T cells such as MAIT and iNKT could partly confound zero-insertion analyses, although diverse VJ usage argued against such confounding for most clonotypes. In monozygotic twins, recombination models systematically underestimated out-of-frame TCR alpha sharing, but the models matched the sharing seen between unrelated individuals. Compared with coincidental sharing between unrelated individuals, an excess of low generation-probability sequences was observed among out-of-frame TCR alpha sequences shared between twins. In beta out-of-frame sequences, excess twin sharing was weaker, because having fewer shared sequences lowered the signal-to-noise ratio. Fewer insertions were carried by abundant cord blood beta clonotypes, a similar but weaker trend appeared in young adult naive repertoires, and no such trend appeared in memory repertoires. Because the same donors could not be followed over many years, conclusions were based on cross-sectional statistical analysis.

These data also formed part of another study, on yellow fever vaccine responses in identical twins. The second study, in turn, reports: According to the authors, in identical twins the way T cells responded to vaccination appeared partly convergent and partly personalized. The study precisely tracked vaccine-responding T cell clones in identical twins.

This clonotype originated in a woman aged 18-29 years in good health. This sequence uses TRBV20-1 and TRBJ2-1; no D gene can be assigned with confidence. The sequenced sample consisted of CD8+ T cells sorted from blood. This receptor has the CDR3 CSAREESSYNEQFF. The DNA reads TGCAGTGCTAGAGAGGAAAGCTCCTACAATGAGCAGTTCTTC.